Listed below are T cell receptor beta chains from one sample, sequenced in a study of cytomegalovirus exposure and HLA in healthy donors. Sequencing used immunoSEQ multiplex PCR; TCRdb keeps in-frame clones, though not all of them. This table has under 200,000 clones, over 75% appearing once. Sequences were obtained from PBMCs. These TCRs come from a man between 50 and 59 years old in good health and CMV-seropositive. Each CDR3 is given with its conserved first and last residue. The order of the fields is clone size, J gene, D gene, V gene, CDR3 protein, CDR3 DNA. A D gene is named only where the DNA matches it firmly. Clone size is shown for a subset of rows, as once, few, many or a class of expanded clone.

clone size: .
J gene: TRBJ2-5
D gene: .
V gene: TRBV4-1
CDR3 protein: CASSPKGGFNQETQYF
CDR3 DNA: TGCGCCAGCAGCCCTAAGGGGGGGTTCAACCAAGAGACCCAGTACTTC

clone size: .
J gene: TRBJ2-7
D gene: .
V gene: TRBV7-8
CDR3 protein: CASSLAGSEQYF
CDR3 DNA: TGTGCCAGCAGCTTAGCGGGCAGCGAGCAGTACTTC

clone size: .
J gene: TRBJ2-5
D gene: TRBD2
V gene: TRBV7-8
CDR3 protein: CASSSGLAGGHGAQYF
CDR3 DNA: TGTGCCAGCAGCTCCGGACTAGCGGGGGGCCACGGGGCCCAGTACTTC

clone size: .
J gene: TRBJ1-2
D gene: .
V gene: TRBV5-5
CDR3 protein: CASSLEDSLGYGYTF
CDR3 DNA: TGTGCCAGCAGCTTGGAAGACAGTCTAGGGTATGGCTACACCTTC

clone size: .
J gene: TRBJ2-7
D gene: .
V gene: TRBV7-9
CDR3 protein: CASSLGAGSYEQYF
CDR3 DNA: TGTGCCAGCAGCTTGGGGGCAGGGTCCTACGAGCAGTACTTC

clone size: .
J gene: TRBJ2-1
D gene: .
V gene: TRBV12-5
CDR3 protein: CASGLQYNEQFF
CDR3 DNA: TGTGCTAGTGGTTTGCAGTACAATGAGCAGTTCTTC

clone size: .
J gene: TRBJ1-6
D gene: .
V gene: TRBV19
CDR3 protein: CASSIGPGSSPLHF
CDR3 DNA: TGTGCCAGTAGTATAGGTCCAGGTTCTTCACCCCTCCACTTT

clone size: few
J gene: TRBJ1-1
D gene: TRBD1
V gene: TRBV5-1
CDR3 protein: CASSRTGLGNTEAFF
CDR3 DNA: TGCGCCAGCAGCCGGACAGGCCTTGGGAACACTGAAGCTTTCTTT

clone size: .
J gene: TRBJ1-4
D gene: TRBD1
V gene: TRBV6-1
CDR3 protein: CASSGNRGRDEKLFF
CDR3 DNA: TGTGCCAGCAGTGGAAACAGGGGGCGAGATGAAAAACTGTTTTTT

clone size: .
J gene: TRBJ1-2
D gene: TRBD1
V gene: TRBV5-4
CDR3 protein: CASNLQGALDYGYTF
CDR3 DNA: TGTGCCAGCAACCTACAGGGGGCGCTTGACTATGGCTACACCTTC

clone size: .
J gene: TRBJ1-6
D gene: .
V gene: TRBV6-5
CDR3 protein: CASSDTGTPLHF
CDR3 DNA: TGTGCCAGCAGTGATACCGGGACACCCCTCCACTTT

clone size: once
J gene: TRBJ1-2
D gene: .
V gene: TRBV2
CDR3 protein: CASSEDQGNGYTF
CDR3 DNA: TGTGCCAGCAGTGAAGACCAGGGGAATGGCTACACCTTC

clone size: few
J gene: TRBJ2-7
D gene: TRBD1
V gene: TRBV14
CDR3 protein: CASSQDALRSGGREQYF
CDR3 DNA: TGTGCCAGCAGCCAAGATGCTCTCAGGTCAGGGGGCCGCGAGCAGTACTTC

clone size: .
J gene: TRBJ2-1
D gene: .
V gene: TRBV6-5
CDR3 protein: CASSSGTPSYNEQFF
CDR3 DNA: TGTGCCAGCAGTTCCGGGACACCCTCCTACAATGAGCAGTTCTTC

clone size: .
J gene: TRBJ1-5
D gene: .
V gene: TRBV7-2
CDR3 protein: CASSLVPGPSYQPQHF
CDR3 DNA: TGTGCCAGCAGCTTAGTCCCAGGGCCTAGTTATCAGCCCCAGCATTTT

clone size: .
J gene: TRBJ1-1
D gene: .
V gene: TRBV5-1
CDR3 protein: CASSLDGGATEAFF
CDR3 DNA: TGCGCCAGCAGCTTGGATGGAGGGGCCACTGAAGCTTTCTTT

clone size: .
J gene: TRBJ2-3
D gene: .
V gene: TRBV18
CDR3 protein: CASSPVPTRQTDTQYF
CDR3 DNA: TGTGCCAGCTCACCGGTACCCACTCGTCAAACAGATACGCAATATTTT

clone size: .
J gene: TRBJ2-2
D gene: .
V gene: TRBV2
CDR3 protein: CATTPGQGVAGGNTGELFF
CDR3 DNA: TGTGCCACTACCCCGGGACAGGGGGTAGCGGGGGGGAACACCGGGGAGCTGTTTTTT

clone size: .
J gene: TRBJ2-2
D gene: TRBD1
V gene: TRBV9
CDR3 protein: CASSPLQGGNTGELFF
CDR3 DNA: TGTGCCAGCAGCCCGCTACAGGGGGGGAACACCGGGGAGCTGTTTTTT

clone size: .
J gene: TRBJ1-4
D gene: TRBD1
V gene: TRBV25-1
CDR3 protein: CASRGDRGREKLFF
CDR3 DNA: TGTGCCAGCCGAGGGGACAGGGGTAGGGAAAAACTGTTTTTT

clone size: .
J gene: TRBJ1-2
D gene: .
V gene: TRBV9
CDR3 protein: CASSFRDTNYGYTF
CDR3 DNA: TGTGCCAGCAGCTTCCGGGACACAAACTATGGCTACACCTTC

clone size: .
J gene: TRBJ1-6
D gene: TRBD1
V gene: TRBV10-2
CDR3 protein: CASRVGQGVNSPLHF
CDR3 DNA: TGCGCCAGCAGGGTTGGGCAGGGGGTAAATTCACCCCTCCACTTT

clone size: few
J gene: TRBJ2-1
D gene: .
V gene: TRBV7-9
CDR3 protein: CASSFSTPGDEQFF
CDR3 DNA: TGTGCCAGCAGCTTTTCGACCCCCGGGGATGAGCAGTTCTTC

clone size: .
J gene: TRBJ2-2
D gene: TRBD2
V gene: TRBV5-1
CDR3 protein: CASSLPGTSGATGELFF
CDR3 DNA: TGCGCCAGCAGCCTACCGGGAACTAGCGGGGCCACCGGGGAGCTGTTTTTT

clone size: .
J gene: TRBJ1-1
D gene: .
V gene: TRBV7-8
CDR3 protein: CASSLVGAGAFF
CDR3 DNA: TGTGCCAGCAGCTTAGTCGGTGCGGGAGCTTTCTTT

clone size: .
J gene: TRBJ2-1
D gene: .
V gene: TRBV15
CDR3 protein: CATSSLGYNEQFF
CDR3 DNA: TGTGCCACCAGCAGTCTCGGTTACAATGAGCAGTTCTTC

clone size: few
J gene: TRBJ2-3
D gene: TRBD2
V gene: TRBV27
CDR3 protein: CASSPLWGLAEDTQYF
CDR3 DNA: TGTGCCAGCAGTCCCCTCTGGGGACTAGCAGAGGATACGCAGTATTTT

clone size: .
J gene: TRBJ1-6
D gene: .
V gene: TRBV18
CDR3 protein: CASSPDVLSPLHF
CDR3 DNA: TGTGCCAGCTCACCAGATGTACTCTCACCCCTCCACTTT

clone size: .
J gene: TRBJ1-5
D gene: TRBD1
V gene: TRBV4-2
CDR3 protein: CASSQEGTGNQPQHF
CDR3 DNA: TGTGCCAGCAGCCAAGAAGGGACAGGCAATCAGCCCCAGCATTTT

clone size: .
J gene: TRBJ2-7
D gene: TRBD1
V gene: TRBV7-9
CDR3 protein: CASSPDRGPYEQYF
CDR3 DNA: TGTGCCAGCAGCCCGGACAGGGGGCCCTACGAGCAGTACTTC

clone size: once
J gene: TRBJ2-5
D gene: .
V gene: TRBV5-1
CDR3 protein: CASSNTGQETQYF
CDR3 DNA: TGCGCCAGCAGCAATACAGGGCAAGAGACCCAGTACTTC

clone size: .
J gene: TRBJ2-1
D gene: TRBD2
V gene: TRBV5-8
CDR3 protein: CASSLTRTSGGGEQFF
CDR3 DNA: TGTGCCAGCAGCTTGACTCGGACTAGCGGGGGGGGTGAGCAGTTCTTC

clone size: once
J gene: TRBJ1-1
D gene: TRBD1
V gene: TRBV5-5
CDR3 protein: CASSLRQGGLMNTEAFF
CDR3 DNA: TGTGCCAGCAGCTTACGACAGGGGGGATTGATGAACACTGAAGCTTTCTTT

clone size: .
J gene: TRBJ1-5
D gene: TRBD1
V gene: TRBV5-4
CDR3 protein: CASSSGGTGGLGPQHF
CDR3 DNA: TGTGCCAGCAGCTCGGGGGGGACAGGGGGGTTAGGGCCCCAGCATTTT

clone size: few
J gene: TRBJ1-2
D gene: .
V gene: TRBV5-6
CDR3 protein: CASSLGRVFNYGYTF
CDR3 DNA: TGTGCCAGCAGCTTGGGGAGAGTTTTTAACTATGGCTACACCTTC

clone size: .
J gene: TRBJ2-7
D gene: .
V gene: TRBV19
CDR3 protein: CASSIEGAYEQYF
CDR3 DNA: TGTGCCAGTAGTATTGAGGGCGCCTACGAGCAGTACTTC

clone size: .
J gene: TRBJ1-1
D gene: .
V gene: TRBV10-3
CDR3 protein: CAISEGRGGMVEAFF
CDR3 DNA: TGTGCCATCAGTGAGGGCAGGGGTGGAATGGTTGAAGCTTTCTTT

clone size: .
J gene: TRBJ2-1
D gene: TRBD1
V gene: TRBV9
CDR3 protein: CASSVEGTGRNEQFF
CDR3 DNA: TGTGCCAGCAGCGTAGAAGGGACAGGGCGAAATGAGCAGTTCTTC

clone size: .
J gene: TRBJ2-3
D gene: TRBD2
V gene: TRBV9
CDR3 protein: CASSTSGTSGTDTQYF
CDR3 DNA: TGTGCCAGCAGCACCAGCGGGACTAGCGGCACAGATACGCAGTATTTT

clone size: .
J gene: TRBJ2-7
D gene: TRBD1
V gene: TRBV5-4
CDR3 protein: CASSLGTGSSYEQYF
CDR3 DNA: TGTGCCAGCAGCTTGGGGACAGGGAGCTCCTACGAGCAGTACTTC

clone size: once
J gene: TRBJ2-1
D gene: TRBD1
V gene: TRBV28
CDR3 protein: CASSQTDRGVNEQFF
CDR3 DNA: TGTGCCAGCAGTCAGACCGACAGGGGGGTAAATGAGCAGTTCTTC

clone size: .
J gene: TRBJ2-7
D gene: .
V gene: TRBV11-1
CDR3 protein: CASAAQRTYEQYF
CDR3 DNA: TGTGCCAGCGCAGCGCAGAGAACCTACGAGCAGTACTTC

clone size: .
J gene: TRBJ2-3
D gene: TRBD2
V gene: TRBV7-9
CDR3 protein: CASSLVSGGTDTQYF
CDR3 DNA: TGTGCCAGCAGCTTAGTTAGCGGGGGCACAGATACGCAGTATTTT

clone size: .
J gene: TRBJ1-2
D gene: .
V gene: TRBV7-3
CDR3 protein: CASSPDGGRGYGYTF
CDR3 DNA: TGTGCCAGCAGCCCTGACGGTGGCAGGGGTTATGGCTACACCTTC

clone size: .
J gene: TRBJ1-1
D gene: .
V gene: TRBV10-3
CDR3 protein: CAIMERKDTEAFF
CDR3 DNA: TGTGCCATCATGGAGAGAAAGGACACTGAAGCTTTCTTT

clone size: .
J gene: TRBJ1-2
D gene: .
V gene: TRBV29-1
CDR3 protein: CSVDLAVDYGYTF
CDR3 DNA: TGCAGCGTTGACTTGGCAGTTGACTATGGCTACACCTTC

clone size: .
J gene: TRBJ2-7
D gene: .
V gene: TRBV15
CDR3 protein: CATSGPGGDEQYF
CDR3 DNA: TGTGCCACCAGCGGTCCTGGGGGCGACGAGCAGTACTTC

clone size: .
J gene: TRBJ1-6
D gene: TRBD1
V gene: TRBV7-2
CDR3 protein: CASSPTPTGLPSPLHF
CDR3 DNA: TGTGCCAGCAGCCCAACTCCGACAGGGCTCCCATCACCCCTCCACTTT

clone size: .
J gene: TRBJ2-5
D gene: .
V gene: TRBV19
CDR3 protein: CASSITGVGEETQYF
CDR3 DNA: TGTGCCAGTAGTATAACGGGAGTAGGGGAAGAGACCCAGTACTTC

clone size: .
J gene: TRBJ2-2
D gene: .
V gene: TRBV4-2
CDR3 protein: CASSQEVYSGELFF
CDR3 DNA: TGTGCCAGCAGCCAAGAAGTATACTCCGGGGAGCTGTTTTTT

clone size: .
J gene: TRBJ1-3
D gene: .
V gene: TRBV21-1
CDR3 protein: CASSTIQASSGNTIYF
CDR3 DNA: TGTGCCAGCAGCACGATACAGGCCAGCTCTGGAAACACCATATATTTT